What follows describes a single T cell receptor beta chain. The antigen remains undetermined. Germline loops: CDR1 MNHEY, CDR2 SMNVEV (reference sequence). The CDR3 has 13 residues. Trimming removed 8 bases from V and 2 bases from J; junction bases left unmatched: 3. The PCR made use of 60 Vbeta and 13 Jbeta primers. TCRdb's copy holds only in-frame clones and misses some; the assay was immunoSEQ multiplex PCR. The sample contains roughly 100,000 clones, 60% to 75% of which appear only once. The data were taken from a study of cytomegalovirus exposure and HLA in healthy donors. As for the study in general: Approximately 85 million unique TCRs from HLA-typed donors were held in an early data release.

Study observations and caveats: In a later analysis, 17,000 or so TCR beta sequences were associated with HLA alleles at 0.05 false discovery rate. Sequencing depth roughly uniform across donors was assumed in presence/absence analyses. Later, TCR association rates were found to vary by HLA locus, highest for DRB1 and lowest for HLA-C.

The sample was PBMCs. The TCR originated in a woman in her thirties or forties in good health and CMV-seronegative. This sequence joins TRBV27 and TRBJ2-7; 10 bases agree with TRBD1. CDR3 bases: TGTGCCAGCGGGACAGGGGATGCCTACGAGCAGTACTTC. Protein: CASGTGDAYEQYF.